The rows below give T cell receptor beta chains drawn from one sample of a study of cytotoxic CD8 clonotypes in ibrutinib-treated CLL. Clones were sequenced by immunoSEQ multiplex PCR, and TCRdb holds only the in-frame ones, with some missing. The sample consists of approximately 140,000 clones, roughly 80% of them appearing once. Sequences were derived from PBMCs, sampled after 12 months of ibrutinib treatment. These TCRs come from a human donor with chronic lymphocytic leukemia. The CDR3 runs from the conserved cysteine through the conserved F or W. The D gene is left open where the match is weak. Clone size is shown for a subset of rows, as once, few, many or a class of expanded clone.

.	TRBJ2-1	TRBV7-2	.	TGTGCCAGCAGCTTATTAGGAAGTAGCTCCTACAATGAGCAGTTCTTC	CASSLLGSSSYNEQFF
.	TRBJ1-6	TRBV5-6	.	TGTGCCAGCAGCTTGGGCGGGACCTATAATTCACCCCTCCACTTT	CASSLGGTYNSPLHF
.	TRBJ2-3	TRBV5-6	.	TGTGCCAGCAGCTTGGGGGCTTGGACAGATACGCAGTATTTT	CASSLGAWTDTQYF
.	TRBJ1-3	TRBV15	.	TGTGCCACCAGCAGAGACCGGGGTGGAAACACCATATATTTT	CATSRDRGGNTIYF
.	TRBJ1-2	TRBV2	.	TGTGCCAGCAAGGGGGGGGAATACTTCATCGGCTACACCTTC	CASKGGEYFIGYTF
.	TRBJ2-7	TRBV28	.	TGTGCCAGCAGGGGGCAGGGGCACGAGCAGTACTTC	CASRGQGHEQYF
TRBD2	TRBJ2-5	TRBV9	.	TGTGCCAGCAGCTCGGGGGGATTCTTAGAGACCCAGTACTTC	CASSSGGFLETQYF
.	TRBJ1-3	TRBV18	once	TGTGCCAGCTCCGAATGGACAGCTCAACACTCTGGAAACACCATATATTTT	CASSEWTAQHSGNTIYF
.	TRBJ1-1	TRBV5-1	few	TGCGCCAGCAGAAGGGTGCAGGAAGCTTTCTTT	CASRRVQEAFF
.	TRBJ2-7	TRBV30	few	TGTGCCTGGAGCGCATCCTACGAGCAGTACTTC	CAWSASYEQYF
.	TRBJ1-1	TRBV6-6	once	TGTGCCAGCAGTCCGAGACGGGATCCGGGCACTGAAGCTTTCTTT	CASSPRRDPGTEAFF
TRBD1	TRBJ1-3	TRBV7-6	.	TGTGCCAGCAGCCTTCTGGACAGGGGGACGGCCATATATTTT	CASSLLDRGTAIYF
.	TRBJ2-1	TRBV5-6	.	TGTGCCAGCAGCTTCAGGGAGTCCGCCTACAATGAGCAGTTCTTC	CASSFRESAYNEQFF
.	TRBJ2-2	TRBV11-3	.	TGTGCCAGCAGCTTAGGGAGCACCGGGGAGCTGTTTTTT	CASSLGSTGELFF
.	TRBJ1-5	TRBV23-1	.	TGCGCCAGCAGTCCTTGGGGGCCCCAGCATTTT	CASSPWGPQHF
.	TRBJ1-1	TRBV7-3	.	TGTGCCAGCAGCCCCATGGGGGGAACTGAAGCTTTCTTT	CASSPMGGTEAFF
.	TRBJ1-3	TRBV5-1	.	TGCGCCAGCAGCTTGGCGTGGGGGGCAGCTGGAAACACCATATATTTT	CASSLAWGAAGNTIYF
TRBD2	TRBJ2-7	TRBV6-6	.	TGTGCCAGCAGAAGCGCGGGGGGCAGGTACGAGCAGTACTTC	CASRSAGGRYEQYF
.	TRBJ2-5	TRBV5-1	.	TGCGCCAGCAGCCCGGTGTTGGGGGGCCAAGAGACCCAGTACTTC	CASSPVLGGQETQYF
TRBD2	TRBJ2-3	TRBV11-3	few	TGTGCCAGCAGCTTATGGACTAGCGGGAGTTCAGGCACAGATACGCAGTATTTT	CASSLWTSGSSGTDTQYF
.	TRBJ1-5	TRBV7-6	few	TGTGCCAGCAGCCAAGGCGCTATCCATCAGCCCCAGCATTTT	CASSQGAIHQPQHF
TRBD1	TRBJ1-1	TRBV12-5	.	TGTGCTAGTGGTTTGGGACAGGGAGCGGTTTTACGAGCTTTCTTT	CASGLGQGAVLRAFF
.	TRBJ2-1	TRBV21-1	.	TGTGCCAGCAGCAAAGGACGTCTTAGCGGGGGCCCAACTTCCTACAATGAGCAGTTCTTC	CASSKGRLSGGPTSYNEQFF
.	TRBJ2-7	TRBV7-8	.	TGTGCCAGCAGCATCGAACTAGGTAACCACTACGAGCAGTACTTC	CASSIELGNHYEQYF
.	TRBJ2-3	TRBV4-2	few	TGTGCCAGCAGCCAAGCCAATTCAGATACGCAGTATTTT	CASSQANSDTQYF
.	TRBJ1-5	TRBV19	.	TGTGCCAGTTTCAGTGTGGGTAGCAATCAGCCCCAGCATTTT	CASFSVGSNQPQHF
.	TRBJ2-2	TRBV12-1	.	TGTGCCAGCCGGGGCCATCTGTTTTTT	CASRGHLFF
TRBD2	TRBJ2-3	TRBV7-2	.	TGTGCCAGCAGCTCTGAACGCGGACTAGCGGGAGTTTTTGATACGCAGTATTTT	CASSSERGLAGVFDTQYF
TRBD1	TRBJ1-1	TRBV15	.	TGTGCCACCAGCAGAGGACAGGGTCGGGGGAACACTGAAGCTTTCTTT	CATSRGQGRGNTEAFF
.	TRBJ1-5	TRBV19	.	TGTGCCACCACAGGCTATAGCAATCAGCCCCAGCATTTT	CATTGYSNQPQHF
.	TRBJ2-7	TRBV5-1	.	TGCGCCAGCAGCTCTTCAGGGAGCTCCTACGAGCAGTACTTC	CASSSSGSSYEQYF
.	TRBJ2-3	TRBV2	.	TGTGCCAGCAGTGAAGCCGAGGATACGCAGTATTTT	CASSEAEDTQYF
TRBD2	TRBJ2-3	TRBV9	once	TGTGCCAGCAGCGTAGCGCCGACTAGCGGGAGGGCCTGGTCCCCCACAGATACGCAGTATTTT	CASSVAPTSGRAWSPTDTQYF
TRBD1	TRBJ1-6	TRBV7-2	once	TGTGCCAGCAGCTTGACCGGGACAGGGTATAATTCACCCCTCCACTTT	CASSLTGTGYNSPLHF
.	TRBJ1-6	TRBV6-6	.	TGTGCCAGCAGTCCAATGGGGGGCGGTTCACCCCTCCACTTT	CASSPMGGGSPLHF
.	TRBJ2-7	TRBV6-5	.	TGTGCCAGCAGTTACTCTGCTACTTACTCCTACGAGCAGTACTTC	CASSYSATYSYEQYF
.	TRBJ1-4	TRBV6-5	.	TGTGCCAGCAGTTACTCGGTATCTGAAAAACTGTTTTTT	CASSYSVSEKLFF